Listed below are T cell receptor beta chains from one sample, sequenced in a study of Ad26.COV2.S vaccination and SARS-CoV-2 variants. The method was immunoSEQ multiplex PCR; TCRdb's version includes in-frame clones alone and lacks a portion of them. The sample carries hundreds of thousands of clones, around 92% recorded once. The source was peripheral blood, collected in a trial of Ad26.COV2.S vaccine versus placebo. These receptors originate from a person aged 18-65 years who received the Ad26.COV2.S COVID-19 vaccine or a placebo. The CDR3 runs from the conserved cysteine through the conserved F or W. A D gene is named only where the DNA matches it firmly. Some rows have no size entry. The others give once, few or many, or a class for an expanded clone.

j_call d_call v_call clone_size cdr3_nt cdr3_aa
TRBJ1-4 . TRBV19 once TGTGCCAGTAGTATCACGGCAGCAACTAATGAAAAACTGTTTTTT CASSITAATNEKLFF
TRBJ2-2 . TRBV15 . TGTGCCACCAGCAGAGAACGGGACACCGGGGAGCTGTTTTTT CATSRERDTGELFF
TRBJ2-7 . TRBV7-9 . TGTGCCAGCAGCTTGTGGACTGTAGCCTACGAGCAGTACTTC CASSLWTVAYEQYF
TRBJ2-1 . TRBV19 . TGTGCCAGTAGCGCCCGGGAGATAAGGAATGAGCAGTTCTTC CASSAREIRNEQFF
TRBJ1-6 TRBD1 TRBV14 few TGTGCCAGCAGCCCGACAGGGTCTAATTCACCCCTCCACTTT CASSPTGSNSPLHF
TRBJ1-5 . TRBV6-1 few TGTGCCAGCAGTGAAAGGAGGGTGGACGGCAATCAGCCCCAGCATTTT CASSERRVDGNQPQHF
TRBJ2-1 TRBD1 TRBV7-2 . TGTGCCAGCGCCCCCGGGACAGGGAAAAATGAGCAGTTCTTC CASAPGTGKNEQFF
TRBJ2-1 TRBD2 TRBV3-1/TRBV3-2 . TGTGCCAGCAGCCCACGACTAGCGGGAGTATCGATCAATGAGCAGTTCTTC CASSPRLAGVSINEQFF
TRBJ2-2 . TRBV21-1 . TGTGCCAGCAGCAGGGGGCAGGGACACCGGGGAGCTGTTTTT CASSRGQGHRGAVF
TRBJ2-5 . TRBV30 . TGTGCCTGGAGTGTAGGAGGGGGCAGGGAGACCCAGTACTTC CAWSVGGGRETQYF
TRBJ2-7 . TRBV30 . TGTGCCTGGAGTGTACTCAAGGAGACAGAGCAGTACTTC CAWSVLKETEQYF
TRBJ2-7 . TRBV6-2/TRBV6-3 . TGTGCCAGCAGTTACGGACCCCTTCGGGGCTACGAGCAGTACTTC CASSYGPLRGYEQYF
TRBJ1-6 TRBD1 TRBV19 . TGTGCCAGTAGTGCACCCGGGACAGGGGGAAGTAATTCACCCCTCCACTTT CASSAPGTGGSNSPLHF
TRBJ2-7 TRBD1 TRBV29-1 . TGCAGCGCCCTGGGACAGAGCTCCTACGAGCAGTACTTC CSALGQSSYEQYF
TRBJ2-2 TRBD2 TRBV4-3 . TGCGCCAGCAGCTCGGGCCTGACTAGCGGCAACACCGGGGAGCTGTTTTTT CASSSGLTSGNTGELFF
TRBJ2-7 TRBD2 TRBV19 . TGTGCCAGTAGCCCTAGCGGGAGAGGTGGCGAGCAGTACTTC CASSPSGRGGEQYF
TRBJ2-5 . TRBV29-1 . TGCAGCGTTGGGCCAGGGCAAGAGACCCAGTACTTC CSVGPGQETQYF
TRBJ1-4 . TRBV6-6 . TGTGCCAGCAGTTACTCGAGACAGGAAAAACTGTTTTTT CASSYSRQEKLFF
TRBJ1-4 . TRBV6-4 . TGTGCCAGCAGGGACGAAAATGAAAAACTGTTTTTT CASRDENEKLFF
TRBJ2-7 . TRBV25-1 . TGTGCCAGCAGTGAATCGCCCTCCTACGAGCAGTACTTC CASSESPSYEQYF
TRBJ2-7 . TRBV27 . TGTGCCAGCAGTTTCACTAGGAACAGCTACGAGCAGTACTTC CASSFTRNSYEQYF
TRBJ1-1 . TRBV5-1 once TGCGCCAGCTCCAGCTCGACTCTCGGGGGCACTGAAGCTTTCTTT CASSSSTLGGTEAFF
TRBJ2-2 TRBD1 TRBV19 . TGTGCCAGTAGTATAGATGCGACAGGGGGCGGCGGGGAGCTGTTTTTT CASSIDATGGGGELFF
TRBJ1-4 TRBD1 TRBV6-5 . TGTGCCAGCAGTAGACAGGGGGTAGAAGATGAAAAACTGTTTTTT CASSRQGVEDEKLFF
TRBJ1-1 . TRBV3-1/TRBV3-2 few TGTGCCAGCAGCTTGATGGATAAGGCTTTCTTT CASSLMDKAFF
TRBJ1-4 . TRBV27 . TGTGCCAGCGGATTAAATAGCGAACTGTTTTTT CASGLNSELFF
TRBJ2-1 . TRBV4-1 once TGCGCCAGCAGCCAAAAAGGCAATGAGCAGTTCTTC CASSQKGNEQFF
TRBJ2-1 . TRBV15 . TGTGCCACCAGCCGTCGGGGACTGTACAATGAGCAGTTCTTC CATSRRGLYNEQFF
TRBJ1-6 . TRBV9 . TGTGCCAGCAGCGGGCCCGGGCAGGGTAATTCACCCCTCCACTTT CASSGPGQGNSPLHF
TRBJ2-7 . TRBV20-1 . TGCAGTGCTAGAGAGAAGTACGAGCAGTACTTC CSAREKYEQYF
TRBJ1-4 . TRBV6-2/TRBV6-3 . TGTGCCAGCAGTTCTCGACAGAATACCCTAACAAAACTGTTTTTT CASSSRQNTLTKLFF
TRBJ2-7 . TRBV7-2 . TGTGCCAGCAGCTTAGGGGCAGCATCCTACGAGCAGTACTTC CASSLGAASYEQYF
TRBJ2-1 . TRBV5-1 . TGCGCCAGCAGCCCTACAAGAGCGGGTACCTCCTACAATGAGCAGTTCTTC CASSPTRAGTSYNEQFF
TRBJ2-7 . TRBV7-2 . TGTGCCAGCAGCTTAGAAGGAGGCAGAAGATACGAGCAGTACTTC CASSLEGGRRYEQYF
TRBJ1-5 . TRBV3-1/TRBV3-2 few TGTGCCAGCAGCCAAGGGAGGGCCTTTAGCAATCAGCCCCAGCATTTT CASSQGRAFSNQPQHF
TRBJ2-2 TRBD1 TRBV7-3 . TGTGCCAGCAGCTTTTGGACAGGGGGCACGAACACCGGGGAGCTGTTTTTT CASSFWTGGTNTGELFF
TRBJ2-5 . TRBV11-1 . TGTGCCAGCAGCTTTGAGGGGCTGGAGACCCAGTACTTC CASSFEGLETQYF
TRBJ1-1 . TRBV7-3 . TGTGCCAGCAGCTTAACTTTAGGGGGGGAAGCTTTCTTT CASSLTLGGEAFF
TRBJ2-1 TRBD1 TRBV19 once TGTGCCAGCCGGGACAGGGCCGTAAATGAGCAGTTCTTC CASRDRAVNEQFF
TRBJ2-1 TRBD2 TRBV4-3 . TGCGCCAGCAGCCAAGATAATGCGGGGGGGGTAGTGCAGTTCTTC CASSQDNAGGVVQFF
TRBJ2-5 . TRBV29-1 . TGCAGCGTTGAAGTCGCCCAGCCCAGGACCCAGTACTTC CSVEVAQPRTQYF
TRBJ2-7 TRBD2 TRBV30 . TGTGCCTGGAGTGTAGGCGGGAGTACACCCTACGAGCAGTACTTC CAWSVGGSTPYEQYF
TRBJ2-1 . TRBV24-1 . TGTGCCACCAGTGATTTGCTTGTGGGAAGTGAGCAGTTCTTC CATSDLLVGSEQFF
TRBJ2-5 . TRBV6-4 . TGTGCCAGCAGCCTGACAAGTCAAGAGACCCAGTACTTC CASSLTSQETQYF
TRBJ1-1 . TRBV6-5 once TGTGCCAGCAGTTGGCGACAGTACCAGAACACTGAAGCTTTCTTT CASSWRQYQNTEAFF
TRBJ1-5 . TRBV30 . TGTGCCTGGAGTGTACTCGCATCGAATCAGCCCCAGCATTTT CAWSVLASNQPQHF
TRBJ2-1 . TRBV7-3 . TGTGCCAGCAGCTCGCAGGGGGGGCCCTACAATGAGCAGTTCTTC CASSSQGGPYNEQFF
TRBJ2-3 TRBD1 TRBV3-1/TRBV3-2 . TGTGCCAGCAGCCGCCGAGACAGGGAGAGAGATACGCAGTATTTT CASSRRDRERDTQYF
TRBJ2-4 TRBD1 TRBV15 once TGTGCCACCAGCAGTCTCTCCCGGGACAGGGGAAACATTCAGTACTTC CATSSLSRDRGNIQYF
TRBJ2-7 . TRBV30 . TGTGCCTGGAGTGTAGGGGGAAACGAGCAGTACTTC CAWSVGGNEQYF
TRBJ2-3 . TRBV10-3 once TGTGCCATCAGTCCGGGACTTACCACAGATACGCAGTATTTT CAISPGLTTDTQYF
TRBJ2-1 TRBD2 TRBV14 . TGTGCCAGCAGCCAAGATCGAAGGGGACTAGCCCTTTACAATGAGCAGTTCTTC CASSQDRRGLALYNEQFF
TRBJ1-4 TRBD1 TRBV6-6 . TGTGCCAGCAGATCTCCGGGACAGGGCTATGAAAAACTGTTTTTT CASRSPGQGYEKLFF
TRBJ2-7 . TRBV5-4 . TGTGCCAGCACCCTGGGCTTGGAGGGCGAGCAGTACTTC CASTLGLEGEQYF